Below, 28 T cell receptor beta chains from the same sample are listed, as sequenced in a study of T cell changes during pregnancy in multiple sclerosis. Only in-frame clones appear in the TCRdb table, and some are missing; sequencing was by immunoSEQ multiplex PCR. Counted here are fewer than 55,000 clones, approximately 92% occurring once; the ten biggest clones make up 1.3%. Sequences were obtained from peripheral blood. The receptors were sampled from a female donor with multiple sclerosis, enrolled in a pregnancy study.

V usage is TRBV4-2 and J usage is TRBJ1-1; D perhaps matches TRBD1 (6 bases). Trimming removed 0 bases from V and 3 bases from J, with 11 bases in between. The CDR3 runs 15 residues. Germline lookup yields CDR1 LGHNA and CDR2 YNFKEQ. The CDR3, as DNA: TGTGCCAGCAGCCAAGATTTTCGACAGGACACTGAAGCTTTCTTT. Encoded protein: CASSQDFRQDTEAFF.

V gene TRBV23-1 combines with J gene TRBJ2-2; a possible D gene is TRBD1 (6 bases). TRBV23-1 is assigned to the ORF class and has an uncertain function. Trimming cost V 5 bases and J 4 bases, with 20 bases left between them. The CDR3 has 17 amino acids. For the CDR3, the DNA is TGCGCCAGCAGTGAGTGGATGGGACACCCGGGCACCGGGGAGCTGTTTTTT. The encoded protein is CASSEWMGHPGTGELFF.

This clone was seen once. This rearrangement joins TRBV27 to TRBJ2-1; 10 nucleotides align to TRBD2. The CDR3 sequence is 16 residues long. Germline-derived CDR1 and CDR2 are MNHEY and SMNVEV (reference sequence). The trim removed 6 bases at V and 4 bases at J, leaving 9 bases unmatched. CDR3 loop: CASREGTSVLYNEQFF. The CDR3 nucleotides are TGTGCCAGCAGAGAAGGGACTAGCGTCCTATACAATGAGCAGTTCTTC.

CDR3 nucleotide sequence: TGCGCCAGCAGTTTCGGACAGGAAGCTTTCTTT. Translating gives CASSFGQEAFF. The rearrangement joins TRBV10-1 to TRBJ1-1, with D maybe TRBD1 (6 bases). Germline V gene sequence: CDR1 WNHNN, CDR2 SYGVQD (reference sequence). With 5 bases removed from V and 8 bases from J, the gap between germline ends came to 9 bases. This CDR3 is built from 11 residues.

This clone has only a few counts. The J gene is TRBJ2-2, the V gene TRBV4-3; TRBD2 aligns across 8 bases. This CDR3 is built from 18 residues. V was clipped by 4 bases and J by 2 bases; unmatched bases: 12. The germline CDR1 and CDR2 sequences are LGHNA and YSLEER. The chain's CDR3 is CASSPVDSGKENTGELFF. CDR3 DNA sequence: TGCGCCAGCAGCCCCGTCGATAGCGGGAAAGAAAACACCGGGGAGCTGTTTTTT.

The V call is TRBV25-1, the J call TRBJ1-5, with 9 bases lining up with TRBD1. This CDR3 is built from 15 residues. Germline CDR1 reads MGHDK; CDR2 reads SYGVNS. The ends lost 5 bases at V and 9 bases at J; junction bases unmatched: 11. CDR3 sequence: CASSSGTGLGGPQHF. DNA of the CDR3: TGTGCCAGCAGTTCCGGGACAGGGCTCGGTGGGCCCCAGCATTTT.

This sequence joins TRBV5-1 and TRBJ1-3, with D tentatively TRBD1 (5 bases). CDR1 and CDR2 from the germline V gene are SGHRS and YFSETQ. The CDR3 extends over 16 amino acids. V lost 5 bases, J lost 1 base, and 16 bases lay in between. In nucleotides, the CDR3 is TGCGCCAGCAGTAGATGGGGCGAAGTATCTGGAAACACCATATATTTT. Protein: CASSRWGEVSGNTIYF.

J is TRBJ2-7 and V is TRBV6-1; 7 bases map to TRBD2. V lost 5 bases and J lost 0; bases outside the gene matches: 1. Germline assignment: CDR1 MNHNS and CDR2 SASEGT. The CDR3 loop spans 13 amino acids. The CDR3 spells CASSRDYSYEQYF. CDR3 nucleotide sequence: TGTGCCAGCAGTAGGGACTACTCCTACGAGCAGTACTTC.

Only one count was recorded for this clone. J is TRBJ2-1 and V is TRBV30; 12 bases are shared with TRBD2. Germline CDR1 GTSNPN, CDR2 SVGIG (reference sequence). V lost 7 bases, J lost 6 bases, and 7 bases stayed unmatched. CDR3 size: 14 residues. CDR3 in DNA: TGTGCCTTATCCCGGACTAGCGGGACCAATGAGCAGTTCTTC. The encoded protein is CALSRTSGTNEQFF.

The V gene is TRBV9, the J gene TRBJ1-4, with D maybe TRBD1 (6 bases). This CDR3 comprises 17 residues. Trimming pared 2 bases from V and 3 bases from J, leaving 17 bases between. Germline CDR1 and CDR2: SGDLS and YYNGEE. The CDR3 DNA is TGTGCCAGCAGCGTCTCTCAGGGGAGGGCCGCTAATGAAAAACTGTTTTTT. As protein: CASSVSQGRAANEKLFF.

CDR3 protein: CASSLGGGSGYTF. The CDR3 nucleotides are TGTGCCAGCAGCTTAGGGGGCGGGAGTGGCTACACCTTC. The chain links TRBV7-9 to TRBJ1-2, with D maybe TRBD1 (5 bases). The CDR3 contains 13 residues. Germline V gene data show CDR1 as SEHNR and CDR2 as FQNEAQ (reference sequence). Trimming removed 1 base from V and 7 bases from J, with 10 bases in between. Using reference TRBV7-9 and TRBJ1-2 for the parts outside the CDR3, the full variable domain is DTGVSQNPRHKITKRGQNVTFRCDPISEHNRLYWYRQTLGQGPEFLTYFQNEAQLEKSRLLSDRFSAERPKGSFSTLEIQRTEQGDSAMYLCASSLGGGSGYTFGSGTRLTVV.

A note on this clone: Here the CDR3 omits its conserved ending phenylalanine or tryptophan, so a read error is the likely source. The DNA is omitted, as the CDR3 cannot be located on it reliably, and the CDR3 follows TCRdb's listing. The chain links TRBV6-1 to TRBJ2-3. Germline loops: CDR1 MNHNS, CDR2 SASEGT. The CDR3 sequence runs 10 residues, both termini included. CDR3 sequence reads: CASSETGPIL.

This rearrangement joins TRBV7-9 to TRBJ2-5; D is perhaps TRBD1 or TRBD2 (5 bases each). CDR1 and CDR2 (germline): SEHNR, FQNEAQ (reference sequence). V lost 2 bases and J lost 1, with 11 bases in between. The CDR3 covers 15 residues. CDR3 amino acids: CASSLSGPLQETQYF. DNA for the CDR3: TGTGCCAGCAGCTTATCGGGACCTCTCCAAGAGACCCAGTACTTC. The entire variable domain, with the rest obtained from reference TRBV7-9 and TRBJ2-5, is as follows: DTGVSQNPRHKITKRGQNVTFRCDPISEHNRLYWYRQTLGQGPEFLTYFQNEAQLEKSRLLSDRFSAERPKGSFSTLEIQRTEQGDSAMYLCASSLSGPLQETQYFGPGTRLLVL.

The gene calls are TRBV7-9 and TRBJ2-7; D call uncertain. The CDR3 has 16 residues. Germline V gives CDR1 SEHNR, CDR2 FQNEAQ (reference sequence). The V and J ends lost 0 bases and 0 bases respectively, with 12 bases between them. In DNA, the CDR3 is TGTGCCAGCAGCTTAGCGTCCTACCGGAGCTCCTACGAGCAGTACTTC. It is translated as CASSLASYRSSYEQYF. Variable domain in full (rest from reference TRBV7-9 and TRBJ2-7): DTGVSQNPRHKITKRGQNVTFRCDPISEHNRLYWYRQTLGQGPEFLTYFQNEAQLEKSRLLSDRFSAERPKGSFSTLEIQRTEQGDSAMYLCASSLASYRSSYEQYFGPGTRLTVT.

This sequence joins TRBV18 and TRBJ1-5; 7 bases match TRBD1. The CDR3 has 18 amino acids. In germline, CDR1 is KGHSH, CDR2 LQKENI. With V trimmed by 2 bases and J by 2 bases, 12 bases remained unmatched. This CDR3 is CASSPMPGGRVGNQPQHF. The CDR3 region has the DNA TGTGCCAGCTCACCAATGCCAGGGGGTCGGGTAGGCAATCAGCCCCAGCATTTT.

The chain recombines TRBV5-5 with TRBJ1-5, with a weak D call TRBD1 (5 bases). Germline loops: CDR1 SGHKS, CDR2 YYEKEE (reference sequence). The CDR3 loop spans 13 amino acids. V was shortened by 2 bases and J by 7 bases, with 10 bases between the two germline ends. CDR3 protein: CASSFFGAQPQHF. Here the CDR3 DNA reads TGTGCCAGCAGCTTCTTTGGGGCCCAGCCCCAGCATTTT.

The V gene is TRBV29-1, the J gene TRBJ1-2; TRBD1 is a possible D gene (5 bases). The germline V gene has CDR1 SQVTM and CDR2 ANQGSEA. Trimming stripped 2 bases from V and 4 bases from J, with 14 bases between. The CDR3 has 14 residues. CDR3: CSVEMRGFGYGYTF. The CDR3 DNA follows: TGCAGCGTTGAAATGAGGGGTTTCGGCTATGGCTACACCTTC.

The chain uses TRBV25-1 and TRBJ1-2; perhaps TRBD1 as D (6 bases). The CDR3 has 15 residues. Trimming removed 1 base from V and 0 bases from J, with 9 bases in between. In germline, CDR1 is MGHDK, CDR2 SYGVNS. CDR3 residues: CASSEWTETNYGYTF. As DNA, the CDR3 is TGTGCCAGCAGTGAATGGACAGAGACTAACTATGGCTACACCTTC.

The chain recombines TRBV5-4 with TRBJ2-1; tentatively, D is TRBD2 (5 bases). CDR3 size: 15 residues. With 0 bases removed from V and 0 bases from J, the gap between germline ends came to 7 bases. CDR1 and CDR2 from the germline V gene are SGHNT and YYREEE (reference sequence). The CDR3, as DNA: TGTGCCAGCAGCTTGGTGGCGGGCTCCTACAATGAGCAGTTCTTC. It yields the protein CASSLVAGSYNEQFF.

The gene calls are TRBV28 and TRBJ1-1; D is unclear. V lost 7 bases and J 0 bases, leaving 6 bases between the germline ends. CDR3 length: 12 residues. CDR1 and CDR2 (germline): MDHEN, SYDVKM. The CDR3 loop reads CASKVMNTEAFF. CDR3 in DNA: TGTGCCAGCAAAGTGATGAACACTGAAGCTTTCTTT.

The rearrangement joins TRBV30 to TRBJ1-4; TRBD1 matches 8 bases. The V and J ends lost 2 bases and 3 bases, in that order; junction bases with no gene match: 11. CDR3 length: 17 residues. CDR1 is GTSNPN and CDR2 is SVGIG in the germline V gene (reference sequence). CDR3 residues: CAWSKPGQEGANEKLFF. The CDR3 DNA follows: TGTGCCTGGAGTAAACCGGGACAGGAGGGGGCTAATGAAAAACTGTTTTTT.

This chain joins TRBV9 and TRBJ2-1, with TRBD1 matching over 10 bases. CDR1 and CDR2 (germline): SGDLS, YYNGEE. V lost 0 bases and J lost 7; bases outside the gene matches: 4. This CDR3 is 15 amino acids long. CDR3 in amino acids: CASSVGGTGANEQFF. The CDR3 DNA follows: TGTGCCAGCAGCGTAGGGGGGACAGGGGCGAATGAGCAGTTCTTC.

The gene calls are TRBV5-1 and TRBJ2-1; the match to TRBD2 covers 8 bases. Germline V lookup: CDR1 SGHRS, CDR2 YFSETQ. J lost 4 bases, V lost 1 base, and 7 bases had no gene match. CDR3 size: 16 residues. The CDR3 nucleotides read TGCGCCAGCAGCTTGAACCTAGCGGGCCCTTACAATGAGCAGTTCTTC. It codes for CASSLNLAGPYNEQFF.

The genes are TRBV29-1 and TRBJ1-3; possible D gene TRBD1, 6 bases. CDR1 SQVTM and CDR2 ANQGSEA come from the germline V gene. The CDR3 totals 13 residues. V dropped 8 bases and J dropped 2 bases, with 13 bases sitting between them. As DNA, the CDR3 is TGCAGCATTAGGGAGGGGGCTGGAAACACCATATATTTT. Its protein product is CSIREGAGNTIYF.

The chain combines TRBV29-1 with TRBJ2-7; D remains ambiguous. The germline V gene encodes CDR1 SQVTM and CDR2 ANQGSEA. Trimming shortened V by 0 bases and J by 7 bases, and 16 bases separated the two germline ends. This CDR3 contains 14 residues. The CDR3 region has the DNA TGCAGCGTTGAAGATCTTTCCGGGCCTATTGAGCAGTACTTC. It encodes CSVEDLSGPIEQYF.

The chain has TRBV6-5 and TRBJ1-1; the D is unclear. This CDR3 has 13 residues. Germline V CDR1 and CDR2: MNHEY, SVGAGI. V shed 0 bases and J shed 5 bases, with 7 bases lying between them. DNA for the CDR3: TGTGCCAGCAGTTACTCCAGGTGGACTGAAGCTTTCTTT. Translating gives CASSYSRWTEAFF.

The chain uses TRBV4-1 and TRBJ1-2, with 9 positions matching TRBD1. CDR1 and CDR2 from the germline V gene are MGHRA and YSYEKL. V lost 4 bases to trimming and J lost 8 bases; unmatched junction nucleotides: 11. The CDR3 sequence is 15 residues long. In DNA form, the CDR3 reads TGCGCCAGCAGCCCTGGGGACAGGGATCGAAAGGGCTACACCTTC. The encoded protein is CASSPGDRDRKGYTF.

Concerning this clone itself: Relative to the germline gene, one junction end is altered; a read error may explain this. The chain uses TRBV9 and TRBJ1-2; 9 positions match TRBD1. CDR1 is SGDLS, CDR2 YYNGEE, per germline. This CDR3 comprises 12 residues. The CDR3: CASSIGTGKTFF. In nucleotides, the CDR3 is TGTGCCAGCAGCATCGGGACAGGGAAAACGTTCTTC.